One sample yielded the 23 T cell receptor beta chains listed below, sequenced in a study of T cells in Graves' hyperthyroidism and ophthalmopathy (dated by TCRdb to the late 2010s). Library method: multiplex PCR. The sample was run on an Illumina HiSeq 2000. The TCR beta CDR3 regions were amplified from the RNA transcripts. For the first round of RT-PCR on the TCR CDR3, the HTBI primer set was used together with the Qiagen OneStep RT-PCR kit. TCRdb passed the public sequencing reads through fastp at Q25 and MiXCR, retaining productive beta sequences. Merged by CDR3 protein, the rows form single entries marked with the most common genes and DNA. For this sample there are more than 550,000 distinct CDR3 sequences; 40% to 55% appear just once. Approximately 6.8% of the sample is taken by the ten largest. The sample comprised peripheral blood or thyroid tissue (not recorded which). The receptors come from an adult man with Graves' disease, either hyperthyroidism or ophthalmopathy (not recorded which).

This rearrangement joins TRBV15 to TRBJ2-2; 9 bases align to TRBD1. This CDR3 is built from 14 residues. CDR1 and CDR2 (germline): LNHNV, YYDKDF (reference sequence). Germline trimming cut 4 bases from V and 8 bases from J; bases unmatched to any gene: 5. CDR3 coding DNA: TGTGCCACCAGCACGACAGGGGGTACTGGGGAGCTGTTTTTT. This codes for CATSTTGGTGELFF.

V is TRBV24-1 and J is TRBJ2-3; D possibly corresponds to TRBD1 (6 bases). The V and J ends lost 2 bases and 6 bases respectively, with 14 bases between them. The germline gives CDR1 KGHDR, CDR2 SFDVKD. The CDR3 covers 15 residues. The CDR3 loop reads CATSDSAGDGDTQYF. The CDR3, as DNA: TGTGCCACCAGTGATTCCGCAGGGGATGGGGATACGCAGTATTTT.

The CDR3 loop reads CASKGQGRDEQYF. The CDR3 nucleotides are TGTGCCAGCAAGGGACAGGGTCGCGACGAGCAGTACTTC. The rearrangement uses TRBV7-9 and TRBJ2-7; TRBD1 agrees at 9 bases. There are 13 residues in the CDR3. Germline assignment: CDR1 SEHNR and CDR2 FQNEAQ (reference sequence). V dropped 7 bases and J dropped 5; count of bases not matched to a gene: 6.

This clonotype was counted a few times. Written as DNA, the CDR3 is TGTGCCAGCAGTTTGGGAGGCCCCTCTGGGGCCAACGTCCTGACTTTC. Its translation: CASSLGGPSGANVLTF. The rearrangement links TRBV2 to TRBJ2-6; a possible D gene is TRBD2 (6 bases). Germline V lookup: CDR1 SNHLY, CDR2 FYNNEI. Deletions cut 5 bases from V and 0 bases from J, with 11 bases between. The CDR3 contains 16 residues.

This rearrangement joins TRBV5-4 to TRBJ2-7; 8 positions match TRBD1. The CDR3 has 13 residues. The V gene's germline CDR1 is SGHNT and CDR2 YYREEE (reference sequence). V gave up 4 bases and J gave up 7 bases; unmatched junction bases: 7. The CDR3 sequence: CASSRDRTWEQYF. In DNA, the CDR3 is TGTGCCAGCAGCCGGGACAGGACGTGGGAGCAGTACTTC.

V gene TRBV24-1 combines with J gene TRBJ1-2; no firm D call. This CDR3 comprises 12 residues. CDR1 and CDR2 from the germline V gene are KGHDR and SFDVKD. The ends were cut back, 5 bases at V and 4 bases at J, with 7 bases in the middle. CDR3 region: CATSGFGYGYTF. The CDR3 nucleotides read TGTGCCACCAGTGGGTTTGGCTATGGCTACACCTTC.

This clonotype was detected ten times or more. J is TRBJ1-3 and V is TRBV10-3; maybe TRBD1 (5 bases). Germline V CDR1 and CDR2: ENHRY, SYGVKD. Trimming removed 8 bases at V and 0 bases at J, with 14 bases between. The length of the CDR3 is 15 residues. In DNA, the CDR3 is TGTGCCATCCATGGGGCAGATTACTCTGGAAACACCATATATTTT. Translation: CAIHGADYSGNTIYF.

This sequence joins TRBV20-1 and TRBJ1-1; tentative D call: TRBD1 (5 bases). Germline CDR1 reads DFQATT; CDR2 reads SNEGSKA (reference sequence). CDR3 length equals 14 residues. V lost 3 bases, J lost 4 bases, and 15 bases lay in between. The CDR3 DNA reads as TGCAGTGCTAGCCAGGAGGGGTGGGGCACTGAAGCTTTCTTT. Translated, it gives CSASQEGWGTEAFF.

This clonotype came up many times. The DNA for the CDR3 is TGTGCCAGCAGTGAAAACAGGGGGCCAGCCTCACCCCTCCACTTT. Residues: CASSENRGPASPLHF. The V gene is TRBV25-1, the J gene TRBJ1-6; TRBD1 matches at 9 bases. The CDR3 extends over 15 amino acids. With 2 bases clipped from V and 10 bases from J, the junction kept 6 bases outside the gene matches. CDR1 MGHDK and CDR2 SYGVNS come from the germline V gene.

The chain employs TRBV13 and TRBJ2-7, with 14 bases matching TRBD2. The germline V gene has CDR1 PRHDT and CDR2 FYEKMQ (reference sequence). The CDR3 is 17 residues long. The ends lost 1 base at V and 6 bases at J; junction bases unmatched: 8. In DNA, the CDR3 is TGTGCCAGCAGCTTAGCGTCGACTAGCGGGAGGGCCATCGAGCAGTACTTC. Translating it yields CASSLASTSGRAIEQYF. Full variable domain (outside the CDR3, taken from reference TRBV13 and TRBJ2-7): AAGVIQSPRHLIKEKRETATLKCYPIPRHDTVYWYQQGPGQDPQFLISFYEKMQSDKGSIPDRFSAQQFSDYHSELNMSSLELGDSALYFCASSLASTSGRAIEQYFGPGTRLTVT.

This clonotype was seen repeatedly, ten times or more. V and J are TRBV7-2 and TRBJ2-5, with D tentatively TRBD2 (5 bases). The CDR3 spans 13 residues. With 6 bases removed from V and 4 bases from J, the gap between germline ends came to 12 bases. Germline CDR1 is SGHTA and CDR2 is FQGNSA. This CDR3 reads CASRWTPGETQYF. For the CDR3, the DNA is TGTGCCAGCAGATGGACTCCGGGAGAGACCCAGTACTTC.

There are a few counts of this clonotype. The junction does not match germline at one end; this may be a read error. This sequence joins TRBV9 and TRBJ2-7; weak D call: TRBD2 (7 bases). There are 12 residues in the CDR3. Germline V gene lookup returns CDR1 SGDLS and CDR2 YYNGEE. The CDR3 nucleotides are TGTGCCAGCAGTGTAGGGGGGGACGAGCAGTACTTC. It yields the protein CASSVGGDEQYF.

This clonotype was detected a few times. V is TRBV19 and J is TRBJ2-5, with 11 bases fitting TRBD2. The CDR3 covers 17 residues. With 5 bases clipped from V and 1 base from J, the junction kept 9 bases outside the gene matches. CDR1 and CDR2 (germline): LNHDA, SQIVND (reference sequence). In DNA, the CDR3 is TGTGCCAGTAGTCCGCGTGGTAGCGGGAGGGCCCAAGAGACCCAGTACTTC. This translates into CASSPRGSGRAQETQYF.

This CDR3 reads CSVGTNTIYF. DNA for the CDR3: TGCAGCGTTGGGACGAACACCATATATTTT. The rearrangement links TRBV29-1 to TRBJ1-3, with unresolved D. Trimming left V 4 bases short and J 7 bases short, with 5 bases between. Per germline, CDR1 SQVTM and CDR2 ANQGSEA. This CDR3 has 10 amino acids.

This clonotype was seen at least ten times. V and J are TRBV15 and TRBJ2-7; TRBD2 matches 8 bases. Germline V CDR1 and CDR2: LNHNV, YYDKDF (reference sequence). V gave up 9 bases and J gave up 2 bases; unmatched junction bases: 6. The CDR3 sequence is 13 residues long. CDR3 sequence: CATATSGTYEQYF. The CDR3 coding sequence is TGTGCCACAGCTACTAGCGGAACCTACGAGCAGTACTTC.

This rearrangement joins TRBV24-1 to TRBJ2-1; 10 bases match TRBD2. This CDR3 contains 18 residues. Germline CDR1 is KGHDR and CDR2 is SFDVKD. V lost 6 bases, J lost 10 bases, and 20 bases stayed unmatched. This CDR3 reads CATSPGAASGSRKAEQFF. The CDR3 DNA is TGTGCCACCAGTCCGGGGGCGGCTAGCGGGAGTCGGAAGGCGGAGCAGTTCTTC.

This clonotype was counted ten times or more. The J gene is TRBJ1-2, the V gene TRBV9; 7 positions agree with TRBD1. Trimming took 2 bases from V and 3 from J; bases not matched to a gene: 1. The V gene's germline CDR1 is SGDLS and CDR2 YYNGEE. This CDR3 spans 13 amino acids. The CDR3 coding sequence is TGTGCCAGCAGCGTCGGGACAGACTATGGCTACACCTTC. Its protein product is CASSVGTDYGYTF.

J is TRBJ2-2 and V is TRBV7-4; TRBD1 matches 7 bases. Germline V gives CDR1 SGHVT, CDR2 SQSDAQ. V gave up 4 bases and J gave up 5 bases; unmatched junction bases: 10. There are 16 residues in the CDR3. Here the CDR3 reads CASSYVTGQLTGELFF. The CDR3 nucleotides read TGTGCCAGCAGCTACGTTACGGGACAGCTTACCGGGGAGCTGTTTTTT. The complete variable domain, with remaining parts taken from reference TRBV7-4 and TRBJ2-2, reads GAGVSQSPRYKVAKRGRDVALRCDSISGHVTLYWYRQTLGQGSEVLTYSQSDAQRDKSGRPSGRFSAERPERSVSTLKIQRTEQGDSAVYLCASSYVTGQLTGELFFGEGSRLTVL.

This clonotype was counted a few times. This sequence joins TRBV24-1 and TRBJ1-5, with a tentative D call TRBD1 (5 bases). CDR1 and CDR2 from the germline V gene are KGHDR and SFDVKD. This CDR3 spans 14 amino acids. V dropped 11 bases and J dropped 1 base, with 14 bases sitting between them. CDR3 sequence (DNA): TGTGCCAGCACCTCCGGGGCCAGCAATCAGCCCCAGCATTTT. This codes for CASTSGASNQPQHF.

As concerns this clonotype: Sequence at one end of the junction differs from germline and may be a read error. The chain employs TRBV2 and TRBJ1-3; TRBD1 aligns across 8 bases. The germline gives CDR1 SNHLY, CDR2 FYNNEI. The CDR3 contains 15 residues. CDR3 coding DNA: TGTGCCAGCAGCTTGGGACAGGTCTCTGGAAGCACCATATATTTT. Amino acids: CASSLGQVSGSTIYF.

This clonotype occurred once. A read error may be the cause here, since a much bigger clone is one base away. The chain links TRBV7-9 to TRBJ1-2, with D perhaps matching TRBD1 (5 bases). V gave up 7 bases and J gave up 3 bases, with 12 bases separating them. Looked up from germline, CDR1 is SEHNR and CDR2 is FQNEAQ (reference sequence). This CDR3 is 13 amino acids long. In nucleotides, the CDR3 is TGTGCCAGCAACCGGGGGAAGGACTATGGCTACACCTTC. Protein sequence: CASNRGKDYGYTF.

This clonotype has a count of ten or more. The chain joins TRBV10-2 to TRBJ1-2; a weak D match, TRBD1 (5 bases). Germline V gene data show CDR1 as WSHSY and CDR2 as SAAADI. The CDR3 consists of 15 residues. The V end was cut by 0 bases, the J end by 7 bases, with 15 bases between. The CDR3 DNA reads as TGCGCCAGCAGTGAGTCGCGGCAGGGTGAAGGTGGCTACACCTTC. It is translated as CASSESRQGEGGYTF.

This clonotype was observed many times. This chain joins TRBV2 and TRBJ1-2; TRBD1 matches at 8 bases. Germline CDR1 and CDR2: SNHLY and FYNNEI. The CDR3 extends over 13 amino acids. The ends lost 3 bases at V and 3 bases at J; junction bases unmatched: 0. The DNA of the CDR3 is TGTGCCAGCAGTGAGGACAGGGACTATGGCTACACCTTC. Amino acids: CASSEDRDYGYTF.